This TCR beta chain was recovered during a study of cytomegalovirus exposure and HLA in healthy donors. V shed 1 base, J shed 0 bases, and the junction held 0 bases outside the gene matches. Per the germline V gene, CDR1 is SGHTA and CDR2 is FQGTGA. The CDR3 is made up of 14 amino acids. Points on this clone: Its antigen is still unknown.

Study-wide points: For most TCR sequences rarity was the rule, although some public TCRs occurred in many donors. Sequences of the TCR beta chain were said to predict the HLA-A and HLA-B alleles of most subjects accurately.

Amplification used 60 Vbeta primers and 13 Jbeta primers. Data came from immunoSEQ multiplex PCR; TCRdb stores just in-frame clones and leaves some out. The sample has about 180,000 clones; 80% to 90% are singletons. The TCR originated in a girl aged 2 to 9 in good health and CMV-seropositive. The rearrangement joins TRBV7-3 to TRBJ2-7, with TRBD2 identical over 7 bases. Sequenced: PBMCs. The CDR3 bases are TGTGCCAGCAGCTTAAGCGGGAGCTCCTACGAGCAGTACTTC. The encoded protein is CASSLSGSSYEQYF.